The rows below give T cell receptor beta chains drawn from one sample of a study of T cells in Graves' hyperthyroidism and ophthalmopathy. Via MiXCR, TCRdb re-called the multiplex PCR reads, giving one row per CDR3 protein. The profile shows around 700,000 distinct CDR3 sequences, roughly a third of them singletons. The material sequenced was blood. These receptors were taken from a woman in her thirties or forties with Graves' hyperthyroidism. Each CDR3 is given with its conserved first and last residue. D genes are given only for firm matches. The size field is filled for only some rows; it gives once, few, many or a size class.

v_gene	j_gene	d_gene	abundance	CDR3aa	CDR3nt
TRBV6-5	TRBJ1-1	-	few	CASRRELGARQNTEAFF	TGTGCCAGCAGACGCGAACTAGGGGCCAGACAGAACACTGAAGCTTTCTTT
TRBV11-2	TRBJ2-3	-	-	CATTPNGGADTQYF	TGTGCCACCACGCCTAACGGGGGCGCAGATACGCAGTATTTT
TRBV7-8	TRBJ1-2	-	many	CASSLLSGYTF	TGTGCCAGCAGCTTACTGAGCGGCTACACCTTC
TRBV20-1	TRBJ1-5	-	few	CSALPIGRGQPQHF	TGCAGTGCTCTCCCGATCGGGCGGGGGCAGCCCCAGCATTTT
TRBV20-1	TRBJ1-2	TRBD1	-	CSALTRDREYGYTF	TGCAGTGCCCTAACCCGGGACAGGGAGTATGGCTACACCTTC
TRBV10-3	TRBJ2-7	TRBD2	few	CASSYPGLAPNEGYEQYF	TGTGCCAGCAGTTATCCGGGACTAGCGCCAAACGAAGGATACGAGCAGTACTTC
TRBV7-9	TRBJ2-1	TRBD2	-	CASSVRPGLAPHEQFF	TGTGCCAGCAGCGTAAGACCGGGACTAGCGCCTCATGAGCAGTTCTTC
TRBV6-5	TRBJ1-5	TRBD1	few	CASSDGTGINQPQHF	TGTGCCAGCAGTGACGGGACAGGGATCAATCAGCCCCAGCATTTT
TRBV28	TRBJ1-1	-	-	CASIVPGDGTEAFF	TGTGCCAGCATCGTGCCAGGGGATGGCACTGAAGCTTTCTTT
TRBV13	TRBJ1-1	-	-	CASSLRAGGEAFF	TGTGCCAGCAGCTTACGGGCCGGGGGGGAAGCTTTCTTT
TRBV7-9	TRBJ2-2	-	-	CASSLAVLYTGELFF	TGTGCCAGCAGCTTAGCGGTCCTTTACACCGGGGAGCTGTTTTTT
TRBV6-5	TRBJ1-2	-	few	CASSETGPWQGNYGYTF	TGTGCCAGCAGTGAGACCGGGCCGTGGCAAGGGAACTATGGCTACACCTTC
TRBV7-9	TRBJ2-7	-	-	CASSLGGSVYEQCF	TGTGCCAGCAGCTTAGGGGGGTCCGTCTACGAGCAGTGCTTC
TRBV2	TRBJ1-1	-	-	CAGSPSGRDTEASF	TGTGCCGGCAGTCCATCAGGCAGAGACACTGAAGCTTCCTTT
TRBV5-5	TRBJ1-3	-	-	CASSGNRGAGNTIYF	TGTGCCAGCAGCGGAAATCGGGGAGCTGGAAACACCATATATTTT
TRBV7-9	TRBJ2-2	-	few	CASTPRLGELFF	TGTGCCAGCACCCCCCGGTTGGGGGAGCTGTTTTTT
TRBV20-1	TRBJ2-5	-	many	CSASVVGWETQYF	TGCAGTGCTAGCGTTGTTGGATGGGAGACCCAGTACTTC
TRBV20-1	TRBJ2-2	TRBD2	-	CSAMGLAGIGGELFF	TGCAGTGCTATGGGGCTAGCGGGAATTGGGGGGGAGCTGTTTTTT
TRBV10-1	TRBJ2-7	-	-	CASSVPTRYNEQYF	TGCGCCAGCAGCGTCCCTACCCGATACAATGAGCAGTACTTC
TRBV12-3/TRBV12-4	TRBJ1-4	-	-	CASSPGRATNEKLFF	TGTGCCAGCAGTCCCGGACGGGCAACTAATGAAAAACTGTTTTTT
TRBV19	TRBJ1-1	TRBD1	-	CASSPPGQALSRTEAFF	TGTGCCAGTAGTCCGCCGGGACAGGCCCTCTCGAGGACTGAAGCTTTCTTT
TRBV20-1	TRBJ1-4	TRBD1	-	CSATLGGHNEKLLF	TGCAGTGCTACGTTAGGGGGCCATAATGAAAAACTGCTTTTT
TRBV7-2	TRBJ1-1	-	many	CASSRQITEAFF	TGTGCCAGCAGTCGACAGATCACTGAAGCTTTCTTT
TRBV7-3	TRBJ1-1	-	-	CASSLTGGSVDTEAFF	TGTGCCAGCAGCTTAACAGGGGGTAGTGTGGACACTGAAGCTTTCTTT
TRBV5-1	TRBJ1-1	-	-	CASSLLTDVQGRRTEAFF	TGCGCCAGCAGCTTGCTCACGGACGTACAGGGTCGTCGGACTGAAGCTTTCTTT